This T cell receptor beta chain was found in a study of T cells in Graves' hyperthyroidism and ophthalmopathy. Notes on the study in general: The blood repertoire included most of the expanded thyroid clonotypes above 0.001.

Germline V lookup: CDR1 LGHDT, CDR2 YNNKEL (reference sequence). The CDR3 is made up of 14 amino acids. V was pared by 4 bases and J by 9 bases, with 16 bases between. A word on this clonotype: Its antigen is not identified. A much more abundant neighbour one base away suggests this may be a read error.

Exclusions: uncontrolled infection, other autoimmune disease, pregnancy, lactation. TCR beta CDR3 regions were amplified from RNA. RT-PCR in the first round (using the HTBI primer set) targeted the TCR CDR3. TCRdb independently ran MiXCR on the multiplex PCR reads; one entry per CDR3 protein. The sample records some 600,000 distinct CDR3 sequences, around 14% being singletons. V gene TRBV3-1 combines with J gene TRBJ2-1; TRBD1 or TRBD2 may be the D gene (5 bases each). The source is a woman aged 25-40 years with Graves' hyperthyroidism that later progressed to Graves' ophthalmopathy. Sequenced: blood. DNA for the CDR3: TGTGCCAGCAGCCGAGACCGAGCAGGGAGTGAGCAGTTCTTC. It is translated as CASSRDRAGSEQFF.